The 15 T cell receptor beta chains given below trace back to one sample, sequenced in a study of shared clonotypes between healthy human individuals. Assay: immunoSEQ multiplex PCR; the TCRdb copy retains only in-frame clones and omits some. Altogether about 700,000 clones are present, 90% to 95% being singletons, with the ten largest covering 24%. The naive CD8 population came from CD45RO-negative cells selected for CCR7, without terminally differentiated effector memory CD45RA+ cells. Sample: naive CD8+ T cells sorted from blood. These TCRs come from a young man in good health.

The chain joins TRBV27 to TRBJ1-1; no reliable D call. The V end lost 3 bases, the J end lost 1 base, and 9 bases lay between the germline ends. This CDR3 comprises 14 residues. Germline V gives CDR1 MNHEY, CDR2 SMNVEV (reference sequence). The CDR3 is CASSLEGWNTEAFF. The CDR3 region has the DNA TGTGCCAGCAGTTTGGAGGGCTGGAACACTGAAGCTTTCTTT.

This sequence joins TRBV27 and TRBJ2-1; TRBD2 agrees at 10 bases. There are 14 residues in the CDR3. Germline V gene data show CDR1 as MNHEY and CDR2 as SMNVEV (reference sequence). Unmatched junction bases numbered 1, after V lost 4 bases and J lost 4 bases. The CDR3 spells CASSWTSGYNEQFF. In DNA, the CDR3 is TGTGCCAGCAGTTGGACTAGCGGTTACAATGAGCAGTTCTTC.

This chain uses TRBV12-1 with TRBJ2-2; TRBD2, the table's D call, was not compared with the DNA. TRBV12-1 is annotated as a pseudogene. CDR3 length: 16 residues. CDR3 DNA sequence: TGTGCCAGCACCATGAAGGGACTAGGCCTGATCGGGGAGCTGTTTTTT. The encoded protein is CASTMKGLGLIGELFF.

The V call is TRBV27, the J call TRBJ1-1; no clear D. The ends were cut back, 9 bases at V and 4 bases at J, with 15 bases in the middle. Germline CDR1 MNHEY, CDR2 SMNVEV (reference sequence). CDR3 length equals 13 residues. The CDR3 DNA is TGTGCCAGTAACAGAGGCTTCGGCACTGAAGCTTTCTTT. This encodes CASNRGFGTEAFF.

The chain uses TRBV7-9 and TRBJ2-7; 10 bases align to TRBD2. This CDR3 region has 15 residues. V shed 4 bases, J shed 1 base, and the junction held 4 bases outside the gene matches. Per germline, CDR1 SEHNR and CDR2 FQNEAQ (reference sequence). CDR3 coding DNA: TGTGCCAGCAGCTCAGGACTAGCGGTATCCTACGAGCAGTACTTC. This gives the protein CASSSGLAVSYEQYF.

The chain recombines TRBV9 with TRBJ2-3; 9 bases line up with TRBD2. Germline CDR1 is SGDLS and CDR2 is YYNGEE. This CDR3 is 16 amino acids long. V lost 1 base to trimming and J lost 2 bases; unmatched junction nucleotides: 5. The CDR3 nucleotides are TGTGCCAGCAGCGTACGACTAGCGGCAAACACAGATACGCAGTATTTT. This encodes CASSVRLAANTDTQYF.

The chain has TRBV27 and TRBJ1-2, with 8 bases aligning to TRBD1. V lost 6 bases, J lost 6 bases, and 12 bases stayed unmatched. Germline lookup yields CDR1 MNHEY and CDR2 SMNVEV (reference sequence). The CDR3 is 15 amino acids. DNA of the CDR3: TGTGCCAGCAGCCCTCAGATGGACAGGGTTAATGGCTACACCTTC. The encoded protein is CASSPQMDRVNGYTF.

The rearrangement joins TRBV9 to TRBJ2-3, with D perhaps TRBD2 (6 bases). V was cut by 4 bases and J by 3 bases, with 18 bases left in between. This CDR3 has 16 residues. In germline, CDR1 is SGDLS, CDR2 YYNGEE. The CDR3 reads CASSPSGREWTDTQYF. The CDR3 coding sequence is TGTGCCAGCAGCCCATCGGGACGGGAGTGGACAGATACGCAGTATTTT.

This rearrangement joins TRBV29-1 to TRBJ1-1; D not resolved. V was clipped by 3 bases and J by 1 base, with 0 bases between them. CDR3 length: 10 amino acids. Germline V CDR1 and CDR2: SQVTM, ANQGSEA. Written as DNA, the CDR3 is TGCAGCGTTGAGAACACTGAAGCTTTCTTT. It is translated as CSVENTEAFF. The full variable domain, with the rest looked up from reference TRBV29-1 and TRBJ1-1, is SAVISQKPSRDICQRGTSLTIQCQVDSQVTMMFWYRQQPGQSLTLIATANQGSEATYESGFVIDKFPISRPNLTFSTLTVSNMSPEDSSIYLCSVENTEAFFGQGTRLTVV.

The chain uses TRBV19 and TRBJ2-4; tentatively, D is TRBD1 (6 bases). CDR3 length: 13 amino acids. Germline V gene sequence: CDR1 LNHDA, CDR2 SQIVND (reference sequence). Trimming shortened V by 5 bases and J by 5 bases, and 10 bases separated the two germline ends. The DNA of the CDR3 is TGTGCCAGTAGTTTACAGGGCGAAAACATTCAGTACTTC. Translated: CASSLQGENIQYF.

The chain employs TRBV6-1 and TRBJ2-1; 13 bases fit TRBD2. Germline-derived CDR1 and CDR2 are MNHNS and SASEGT. The CDR3 consists of 15 residues. After removal of 7 bases from V and 6 bases from J, the junction contained 6 bases not matched to a gene. The DNA for the CDR3 is TGTGCCAGCACTCAGACTAGCGGGAGGCCCAATGAGCAGTTCTTC. Translated, it gives CASTQTSGRPNEQFF.

V is TRBV7-9 and J is TRBJ2-7; D gene unclear. This CDR3 comprises 14 residues. V lost 5 bases, J lost 0 bases, and 11 bases lay in between. In germline, CDR1 is SEHNR, CDR2 FQNEAQ (reference sequence). The CDR3 sequence: CASSPSEVSYEQYF. In DNA, the CDR3 is TGTGCCAGCAGCCCGAGTGAGGTCTCCTACGAGCAGTACTTC.

The chain has TRBV11-2 and TRBJ2-3; D gene uncertain. With 1 base removed from V and 4 bases from J, the gap between germline ends came to 6 bases. The germline V gene encodes CDR1 SGHAT and CDR2 FQNNGV. The CDR3 sequence is 13 residues long. In DNA form, the CDR3 reads TGTGCCAGCAGCTTAGCAGGCCCAGATACGCAGTATTTT. Amino acid sequence: CASSLAGPDTQYF.

The J gene is TRBJ2-1, the V gene TRBV27, with D maybe TRBD1 (7 bases). The V gene's germline CDR1 is MNHEY and CDR2 SMNVEV (reference sequence). The CDR3 consists of 18 residues. Between the trimmed V and J ends, which lost 4 bases and 2 bases, there was a span of 21 bases. The CDR3 protein is CASSSHWRAGGTYNEQFF. The CDR3 DNA is TGTGCCAGCAGTTCTCATTGGCGGGCAGGGGGGACCTACAATGAGCAGTTCTTC.

The chain employs TRBV29-1 and TRBJ2-5; TRBD1 agrees at 8 bases. V was pared by 4 bases and J by 2 bases, with 3 bases of the junction left unmatched. Germline values: CDR1 SQVTM, CDR2 ANQGSEA. The CDR3 extends over 13 amino acids. The CDR3 loop reads CSVGTGLQETQYF. The CDR3 DNA sequence: TGCAGCGTTGGGACAGGGTTGCAAGAGACCCAGTACTTC.